One T cell receptor (beta chain) is described in this entry. Trimming removed 0 bases from V and 4 bases from J; junction bases left unmatched: 5. The germline CDR1 and CDR2 sequences are SEHNR and FQNEAQ (reference sequence). This CDR3 region has 16 residues. Using a J-beta primer mix together with a sample-barcoded 5' primer, a second PCR was run for 7 to 11 cycles. TCRdb independently ran MiXCR on the 5' RACE reads; one entry per CDR3 protein. This repertoire shows about 1.8 million distinct CDR3 sequences, less than 50% found once; its top ten account for approximately 2.1%. These data are taken from a study of blood T cells in healthy people across ages. The study recruited healthy Caucasian donors from Russia who were aged about 6 to 95.

This clonotype was sampled from a woman between 40 and 50 years old in good health. The sequenced material came from blood. The chain couples TRBV7-9 to TRBJ2-5; 10 bases fit TRBD1. CDR3 region: CASSLALTGGSETQYF. DNA for the CDR3: TGTGCCAGCAGCTTAGCCCTGACAGGGGGCTCAGAGACCCAGTACTTC. The whole variable domain, remainder taken from reference TRBV7-9 and TRBJ2-5, is DTGVSQNPRHKITKRGQNVTFRCDPISEHNRLYWYRQTLGQGPEFLTYFQNEAQLEKSRLLSDRFSAERPKGSFSTLEIQRTEQGDSAMYLCASSLALTGGSETQYFGPGTRLLVL.